This TCR beta chain emerged from a study of shared clonotypes between healthy human individuals. Findings and limits, study-wide: Relative to clonotypes present in all four donors, those not shared had lower generation probabilities. Naive subsets typically showed greater estimated richness than memory subsets.

As regards this clone: The antigen is unknown.

TCRdb keeps only in-frame clones here, not all; method: immunoSEQ multiplex PCR. The table shows millions of clones, with about 92% occurring only once. Positive CCR7 selection of CD45RO-negative cells yielded the naive CD8 cells, and terminally differentiated effector memory CD45RA+ cells were excluded. V gave up 10 bases and J gave up 7 bases; unmatched junction bases: 9. The CDR3 totals 14 residues. CDR1 and CDR2 from the germline V gene are ENHRY and SYGVKD. Sequencing was done on a sample of naive CD8+ T cells from PBMCs. This receptor was identified in a young man in good health. Some clones in this sample may be carry-over from other donors' samples. J is TRBJ2-1 and V is TRBV10-3; TRBD2 matches at 11 bases. The chain's CDR3 is CASSTSGTRNEQFF. The DNA of the CDR3 is TGTGCCAGTTCGACTAGCGGGACTCGAAATGAGCAGTTCTTC.